This TCR beta chain stems from a study of cytomegalovirus exposure and HLA in healthy donors (dated by TCRdb to 2016 to 2017). Concerning the study at large: According to an earlier analysis of a few hundred of the donors, about 179 million T cells yielded 120 million or so unique TCR beta sequences and approximately 300 Gb of sequence data. The number of typed donors differed by locus: about 629-630 for A, B, C, DRB1 and DQB1; 522 for DQA1; 606 for DPA1; and 400 to 480 for DPB1. Genome-wide SNP genotypes for about three fifths of the 666 donors were used in a later genetic analysis, which treated that subset as a discovery cohort. To predict cytomegalovirus infection status, the study brought together high-throughput TCR immunosequencing, statistical association of individual TCRs with disease status, and machine learning. Using immunosequencing, the study profiled T cell repertoires from about 650 subjects and related those repertoires to cytomegalovirus serostatus. Of the roughly 400 genotyped donors, 75% to 85% were placed in the genetic ancestry cluster associated with self-reported Caucasian donors. Among around 400 genotyped donors of the cohort, an average of approximately 200,000 unique TCR beta nucleotide sequences was sequenced per donor, of which 15% to 20% were non-productive. The study was designed to test whether signatures of past pathogen exposure could be identified by cataloging public T cell receptors. All discovery cohort repertoires had been generated using a single sequencing platform. Roughly 5 DR-DQ haplotypes were handled as single units for association and clustering because linkage in the cohort was strong. Donor age, sex, ethnicity and CMV serostatus were compiled together with the repertoire data. In addition to the first cohort of hundreds of subjects, a separate validation cohort of 120 different subjects was used. In an earlier analysis of a few hundred of the donors, high-throughput TCR beta sequencing was used to judge whether each TCR beta V gene segment behaved as functional or pseudogenic. An early release covering just under 650 HLA-typed donors comprised roughly 300 gigabases of sequencing data and 65 million to 100 million unique TCR sequences. A later analysis re-examined previously published TCR beta repertoires from 610 or so donors and added high-resolution HLA genotyping to investigate patterns of TCR occurrence. In the later analysis, no new phenotypic data were used to find candidate immune exposures; instead, reliance was placed on TCR beta sequences and their occurrence across donors. Class I and class II HLA loci were covered by the typing at four-digit resolution.

What the authors observed across the whole study: A later analysis associated roughly 17,000 TCR beta sequences with specific HLA alleles at a false discovery rate of 0.05. In a later analysis, the rate of TCR association differed among HLA loci, with DRB1 alleles having the most associated TCRs and HLA-C alleles having the fewest. Correlated functional status among segregating V segments might reflect linkage disequilibrium, but an unknown experimental factor could not be ruled out. The sequencing pipeline was judged likely to have produced a cluster of highly shared sequence variants as a technical artifact. When HLA alleles, especially DR and DQ, strongly co-occurred, attributing TCR associations to individual alleles was difficult. The authors suggested that the approach could potentially be extended to other disease states and immunological phenotypes. Seventeen rarely observed V segments, including chromosome 9 orphons, were excluded from the earlier analysis of several hundred of the donors because counts were too low. In a later analysis, several top co-occurrence clusters were reported to appear linked to parvovirus B19, influenza, CMV and Epstein-Barr virus. An association between a missense DCLRE1C variant and V-gene and J-gene trimming of TCR beta chains was found in a later genetic analysis and replicated in an independent cohort. According to a later analysis, most CMV-associated TCR beta chains appeared to be HLA-restricted, and the HLA associations seemed to be driven largely by CMV exposure. An earlier analysis of approximately 600 of the donors showed that most TCR beta V segments appeared in productive rearrangements either about 90% or about 30% of the time, which broadly matched IMGT annotations. A few of the identified cytomegalovirus-associated TCR beta chains were confirmed in vitro to be specific for cytomegalovirus antigens. A further reported finding was that TCR beta sequences accurately predicted the HLA-A and HLA-B alleles for most subjects in the first cohort. In the study, approximately 150 TCR beta chains were listed as associated with cytomegalovirus. A later analysis found that HLA-associated TCR beta chains were more clonally expanded and had lower generation probabilities than equally common non-associated chains. In both the original and validation cohorts, the classifier was reported to diagnose cytomegalovirus status with high specificity and sensitivity. Roughly uniform sequencing depth across donors was assumed in presence/absence analyses, although this assumption may not hold. A later genetic analysis reported fewer N-insertions in productive TCRs among donors in an Asian-associated ancestry cluster than the roughly 700-donor mean. The only immune exposure information available for the cohort was CMV serostatus. HLA typing was unavailable for some donors at each locus, so association tests used only the typed subset. The 87-base-pair reads could not distinguish some IMGT-functional V segments, including TRBV6-2 and TRBV6-3, so those segments were excluded. Across donors, most TCR sequences were observed very rarely, whereas some public TCRs were present in many individuals. In this cohort, only TCR beta chains were sequenced, and detectable features were limited by the absence of alpha or paired-chain data.

Based on the germline V gene, the CDR1 and CDR2 sequences are SGHDN and FVKESK. Unmatched junction bases come to 7, with V trimmed by 4 bases and J by 2 bases. The CDR3 holds 15 amino acids from the cysteine to the phenylalanine. Only the CDR3 part of the read is kept: 45 bases, read in frame from the first base. The cohort was made up of about 670 healthy bone marrow donors. All cohort members were sampled while nominally healthy, although unrecorded immune exposures were likely present. The donor was CMV seronegative and was included in the group of over 300 seronegative cohort members. Every donor gave a peripheral blood sample, and the peripheral blood mononuclear cells from that sample were used for TCR beta sequencing. The Qiagen DNeasy Blood Extraction Kit was used to extract genomic DNA from the blood cell samples. Library generation was performed with the immunoSEQ multiplex PCR assay. A mixture of 60 forward primers for TCR Vbeta segments and 13 reverse primers for TCR Jbeta segments was used in the multiplex PCR. The CDR3 region of rearranged TCR beta genes was amplified from genomic DNA with a multiplex PCR assay. On the Illumina HiSeq System, the amplified TCR beta libraries were sequenced as 87-base-pair reads. The authors' analysis ran thus. A later analysis tallied around 82 million unique TCR beta chains across the 666 repertoires, and some 10 million of those chains were shared by two or more donors. A nearest-neighbor algorithm error-corrected the raw reads and collapsed the reads into unique sequences, merging closely related sequences to remove PCR and sequencing errors. Alignment of CDR3 sequences to IMGT reference sequences was used to assign V, D and J gene segments. For a sequence to be retained, at least a six-nucleotide match to both a V gene segment and a J gene segment was required. Rearrangements were classified as productive when the CDR3 lacked stop codons and remained in frame with V and J, and all other rearrangements were classified as non-productive. Following IMGT convention, CDR3 was defined as the stretch from the second conserved V-encoded cysteine up to the conserved J-encoded phenylalanine. In an earlier analysis of just under 600 of the donors, sequences lacking an unambiguous match to a single V gene segment were excluded. An earlier analysis of fewer than 650 of the donors classified V segments as functional when productive rearrangements were above 56.7% and as segregating when the standard deviation between donors was above 5%. To diagnose cytomegalovirus status from the catalog of TCR beta chain sequences, a statistical classification framework was built. In a later analysis, TCR nucleotide sequences were compared against IMGT/GENE-DB human TR gene sequences so that V and J genes could be assigned. The TCRdist pipeline was used in a later analysis to assign CDR3 sequences and most-parsimonious VDJ recombination scenarios. A later analysis defined each TCR beta chain by its CDR3 amino acid sequence plus V-gene family, and excluded reads lacking a unique V-gene family. A later analysis removed several hundred highly shared, low-generation-probability nucleotide sequences to deal with suspected cross-contamination and a sequencing artifact. In a later analysis, a clonal expansion index was calculated for each public chain from normalized within-repertoire ranks of inferred template counts. A later analysis computed generation probabilities with a VDJ recombination model fitted to out-of-frame rearrangements, and checked the results against IGoR. Hypergeometric tests were used in a later analysis to score TCR-TCR, TCR-HLA and TCR-CMV co-occurrence, with a repertoire-size bias correction applied to the TCR pairs. False discovery rates were estimated in a later analysis by permuting HLA or CMV assignments 20 times. In a later analysis, co-occurring TCRs were grouped with DBSCAN, and TCRdist sequence similarity was added when clustering was performed within HLA-allele-positive subsets. Repertoires with fewer than 30,000 or more than 120,000 public chains, plus five repertoires with anomalous nucleotide sharing, were excluded from co-occurrence clustering. TCRdb took over this immuneACCESS table, retaining in-frame rearrangements with V and J assigned. Such tables are incomplete; in checked studies, under half of the missing clones stem from an unresolved V gene, and the remainder is unexplained. D and trimming were read from the DNA, whereas the V and J calls and clone size are those reported in that table. The sample yields around 140,000 clones; 60% to 75% were counted once. The ten largest clones add up to 7% of the sample.

This clone was observed once. Its antigen is still unknown. Per-nucleotide qualities are absent, and no much larger clonotype sits a single base away. The rearranged chain carries TRBV14 and TRBJ2-7; TRBD2 aligns with 8 central bases. Sequencing was carried out using PBMCs. This clonotype was sampled from a young man in good health and CMV-seronegative. This receptor has the CDR3 CASSRAGGIAYEQYF. DNA sequence: TGTGCCAGCAGCCGGGCGGGAGGTATAGCCTACGAGCAGTACTTC.